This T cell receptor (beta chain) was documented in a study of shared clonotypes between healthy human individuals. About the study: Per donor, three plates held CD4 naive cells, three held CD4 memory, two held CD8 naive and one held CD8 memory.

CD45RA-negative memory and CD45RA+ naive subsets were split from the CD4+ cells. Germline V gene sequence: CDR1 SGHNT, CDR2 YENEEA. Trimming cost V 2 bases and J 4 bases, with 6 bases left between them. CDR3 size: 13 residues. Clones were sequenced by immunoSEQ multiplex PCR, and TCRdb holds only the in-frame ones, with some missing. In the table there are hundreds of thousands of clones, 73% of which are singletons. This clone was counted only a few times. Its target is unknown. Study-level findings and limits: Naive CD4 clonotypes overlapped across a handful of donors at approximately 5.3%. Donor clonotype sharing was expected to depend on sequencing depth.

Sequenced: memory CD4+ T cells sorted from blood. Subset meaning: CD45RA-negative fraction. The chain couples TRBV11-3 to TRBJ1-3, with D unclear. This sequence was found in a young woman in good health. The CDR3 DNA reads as TGTGCCAGCAGCTTAAACCGGGGAAACACCATATATTTT. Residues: CASSLNRGNTIYF.